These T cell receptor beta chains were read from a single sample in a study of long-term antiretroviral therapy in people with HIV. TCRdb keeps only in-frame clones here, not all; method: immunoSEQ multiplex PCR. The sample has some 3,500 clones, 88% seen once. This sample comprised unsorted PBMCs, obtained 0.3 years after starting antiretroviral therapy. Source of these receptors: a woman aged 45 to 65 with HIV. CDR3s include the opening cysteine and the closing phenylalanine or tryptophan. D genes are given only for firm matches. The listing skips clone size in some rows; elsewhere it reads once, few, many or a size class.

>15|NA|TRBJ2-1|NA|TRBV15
TGTGCCACCACCCAGGGGGGGGGCCGCCACAATGAGCAGTTCTTC
CATTQGGGRHNEQFF
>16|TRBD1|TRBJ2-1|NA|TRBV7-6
TGTGCCAGCAGCTTATTGGGACAGGGGATTCAGAATGAGCAGTTCTTC
CASSLLGQGIQNEQFF
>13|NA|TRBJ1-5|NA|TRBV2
TGTGCCAGCAGTGTGGCGGGGTTTGGGCCCCAGCATTTT
CASSVAGFGPQHF
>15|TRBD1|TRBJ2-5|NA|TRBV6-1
TGTGCCAGCAATGAAGGGACAGGGTTACAAGAGACCCAGTACTTC
CASNEGTGLQETQYF
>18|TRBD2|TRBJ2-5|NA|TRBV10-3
TGTGCCATCAGTGGAGGACTAGCGGGGCTCTACGGCGGTGAGACCCAGTACTTC
CAISGGLAGLYGGETQYF
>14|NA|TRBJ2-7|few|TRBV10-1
TGCGCCAGCAGTGATCGCTCGGGGGCGGGCGAGCAGTACTTC
CASSDRSGAGEQYF
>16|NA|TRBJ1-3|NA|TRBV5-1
TGCGCCAGCAGCTTGGGCAGTTTTGACTCTGGAAACACCATATATTTT
CASSLGSFDSGNTIYF
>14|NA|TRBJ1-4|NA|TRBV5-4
TGTGCCAGCAGCCCGGGTGGGGCACAGGAAAAACTGTTTTTT
CASSPGGAQEKLFF
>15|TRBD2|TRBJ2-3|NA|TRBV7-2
TGTGCCAGCAGCCCGACGGGGGGGGGCACAGATACGCAGTATTTT
CASSPTGGGTDTQYF
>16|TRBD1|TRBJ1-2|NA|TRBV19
TGTGCCAGTAGTATAGTTCGGGACAGGATAGAGTATGGCTACACCTTC
CASSIVRDRIEYGYTF
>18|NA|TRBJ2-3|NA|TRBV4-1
TGCGCCAGCAGCCAAGATCCCCACCTACTAGCTCGCACAGATACGCAGTATTTT
CASSQDPHLLARTDTQYF
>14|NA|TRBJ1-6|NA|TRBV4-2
TGTGCCAGCACCGAAACTCGGGATAATTCACCCCTCCACTTT
CASTETRDNSPLHF
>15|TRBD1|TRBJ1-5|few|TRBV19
TGTGCCAGTAGACTGGCAGGGGGTAGCAATCAGCCCCAGCATTTT
CASRLAGGSNQPQHF
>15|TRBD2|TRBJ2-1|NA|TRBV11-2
TGTGCCAGCAGCTTGTCCCAGCGGGGGGACAATGAGCAGTTCTTC
CASSLSQRGDNEQFF
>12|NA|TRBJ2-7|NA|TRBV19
TGTGCCAGTAGTTTCGGTTCCTACGAGCAGTACTTC
CASSFGSYEQYF
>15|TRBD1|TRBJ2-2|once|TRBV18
TGTGCCAGCTCACCCGGGACAGGAGACACCGGGGAGCTGTTTTTT
CASSPGTGDTGELFF
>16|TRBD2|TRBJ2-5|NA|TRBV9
TGTGCCAGCAGCGTCGGGTCTAGCGGGGTCCAAGAGACCCAGTACTTC
CASSVGSSGVQETQYF